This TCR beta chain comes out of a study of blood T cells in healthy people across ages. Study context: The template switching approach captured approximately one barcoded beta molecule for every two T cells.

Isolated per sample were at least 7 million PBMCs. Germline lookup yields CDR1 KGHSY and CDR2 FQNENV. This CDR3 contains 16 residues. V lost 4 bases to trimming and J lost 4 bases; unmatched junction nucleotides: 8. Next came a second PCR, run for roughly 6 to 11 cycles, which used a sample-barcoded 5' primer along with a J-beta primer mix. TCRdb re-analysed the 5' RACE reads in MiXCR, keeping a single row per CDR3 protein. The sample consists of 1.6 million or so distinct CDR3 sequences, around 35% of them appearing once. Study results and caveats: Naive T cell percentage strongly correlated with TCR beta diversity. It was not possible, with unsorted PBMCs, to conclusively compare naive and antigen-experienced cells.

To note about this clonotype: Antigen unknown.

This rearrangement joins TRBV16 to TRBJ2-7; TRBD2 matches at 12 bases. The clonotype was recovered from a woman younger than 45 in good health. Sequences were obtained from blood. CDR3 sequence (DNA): TGTGCCAGCAGCCCTGCTAGCGGGAGGGCTCCGTACGAGCAGTACTTC. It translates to CASSPASGRAPYEQYF.